This entry features one T cell receptor (beta chain) sequence. Germline V gives CDR1 SGHVS, CDR2 FNYEAQ. Trimming pared 5 bases from V and 6 bases from J, leaving 17 bases between. This CDR3 region has 15 residues. The record originates from a study of T cell responses to AZD1222 COVID-19 vaccine. TCRdb keeps only in-frame clones here, not all; method: immunoSEQ multiplex PCR. The sample lists 130,000 to 150,000 clones; around 91% were seen once. This specimen consisted of peripheral blood, obtained on day 0 of AZD1222 vaccination. The receptor was derived from an adult in good health. The V and J genes are TRBV7-6 and TRBJ2-1; D is perhaps TRBD2 (6 bases). The DNA for the CDR3 is TGTGCCAGCAGCCCGACATTTACTAGCTCCAATGAGCAGTTCTTC. Amino acids: CASSPTFTSSNEQFF.